Listed here are 9 T cell receptor beta chains from one sample, sequenced in a study of beta chain features in type 1 diabetes. Investigators reverse transcribed all isolated RNA, so they sequenced expressed TCRB transcripts. The table came from immunoSEQ multiplex PCR; TCRdb's copy has only in-frame clones and leaves some out. Altogether hundreds of thousands of clones are present, 30% being singletons, with the ten largest covering almost 0.065%. Sequencing was done on a sample of naive CD4+ T cells from blood. The receptors here all came from a man aged 18 to 29 in good health.

This chain uses TRBV7-8 with TRBJ2-1; the match to TRBD2 covers 7 bases. With 3 bases clipped from V and 2 bases from J, the junction kept 4 bases outside the gene matches. Germline assignment: CDR1 SGHVS and CDR2 FQNEAQ. This CDR3 has 15 residues. CDR3 sequence (DNA): TGTGCCAGCAGCTTGGGGAGCGGGACCTACAATGAGCAGTTCTTC. Residues: CASSLGSGTYNEQFF.

This chain joins TRBV28 and TRBJ1-5, with D perhaps matching TRBD1 (6 bases). The V end was cut by 3 bases, the J end by 7 bases, with 13 bases between. This CDR3 spans 14 amino acids. Germline assignment: CDR1 MDHEN and CDR2 SYDVKM. As DNA, the CDR3 is TGTGCCAGCAGTTTCGGGGGGGCGAGCCAGCCCCAGCATTTT. Amino acid sequence: CASSFGGASQPQHF.

The chain recombines TRBV9 with TRBJ2-2, with a tentative D call TRBD1 (6 bases). The CDR3 spans 16 residues. V lost 5 bases and J lost 0, with 14 bases in between. In germline, CDR1 is SGDLS, CDR2 YYNGEE. CDR3 coding DNA: TGTGCCAGCAGTCCTTCGAGGACAGCGAACACCGGGGAGCTGTTTTTT. Translation gives CASSPSRTANTGELFF.

This chain joins TRBV21-1 and TRBJ2-7. TRBV21-1 is annotated as a pseudogene. The CDR3 contains 14 residues. DNA of the CDR3: TGTGCCAGCAGCAAAGGAGGGGTGGCCTACGAGCAGTACTTC. Residues: CASSKGGVAYEQYF.

This clone turned up a few times. The chain is built from TRBV7-2 and TRBJ2-7; D possibly corresponds to TRBD1 (5 bases). The CDR3 has 14 residues. The germline V gene has CDR1 SGHTA and CDR2 FQGNSA. The germline V and J ends were trimmed by 3 bases and 4 bases, with 13 bases remaining between them. The CDR3 reads CASSFSGFLYEQYF. In DNA, the CDR3 is TGTGCCAGCAGCTTCTCAGGGTTCCTATACGAGCAGTACTTC.

The chain has TRBV9 and TRBJ2-7; 7 positions match TRBD2. Germline values: CDR1 SGDLS, CDR2 YYNGEE. V gave up 0 bases and J gave up 3 bases; unmatched junction bases: 3. This CDR3 has 14 residues. CDR3 sequence: CASSVDLADYEQYF. In DNA, the CDR3 is TGTGCCAGCAGCGTAGATCTAGCGGACTACGAGCAGTACTTC.

The J gene is TRBJ2-7, the V gene TRBV14; no reliable D call. The germline gives CDR1 SGHDN, CDR2 FVKESK. Trimming shortened V by 0 bases and J by 2 bases, and 14 bases separated the two germline ends. This CDR3 comprises 16 residues. CDR3 DNA sequence: TGTGCCAGCAGCCAAGATCGGCAGGCCTGGCCCTACGAGCAGTACTTC. Its translation: CASSQDRQAWPYEQYF.

This clone appeared a few times. The chain employs TRBV4-1 and TRBJ2-1, with TRBD2 identical over 9 bases. This CDR3 region has 15 residues. Trimming removed 1 base from V and 8 bases from J; junction bases left unmatched: 6. Germline loops: CDR1 MGHRA, CDR2 YSYEKL. The CDR3 loop reads CASSQGLAGWDEQFF. The CDR3 bases are TGCGCCAGCAGCCAAGGTCTAGCGGGATGGGATGAGCAGTTCTTC.

This clone turned up a few times. The J gene is TRBJ2-5, the V gene TRBV27, with D hard to call. Germline-derived CDR1 and CDR2 are MNHEY and SMNVEV (reference sequence). The V gene lost 8 bases and the J gene lost 5 bases, with 12 bases spanning the gap. The CDR3 is 12 residues long. In DNA, the CDR3 is TGTGCCAGCGGTACACGGCAGGAGACCCAGTACTTC. The encoded protein is CASGTRQETQYF.